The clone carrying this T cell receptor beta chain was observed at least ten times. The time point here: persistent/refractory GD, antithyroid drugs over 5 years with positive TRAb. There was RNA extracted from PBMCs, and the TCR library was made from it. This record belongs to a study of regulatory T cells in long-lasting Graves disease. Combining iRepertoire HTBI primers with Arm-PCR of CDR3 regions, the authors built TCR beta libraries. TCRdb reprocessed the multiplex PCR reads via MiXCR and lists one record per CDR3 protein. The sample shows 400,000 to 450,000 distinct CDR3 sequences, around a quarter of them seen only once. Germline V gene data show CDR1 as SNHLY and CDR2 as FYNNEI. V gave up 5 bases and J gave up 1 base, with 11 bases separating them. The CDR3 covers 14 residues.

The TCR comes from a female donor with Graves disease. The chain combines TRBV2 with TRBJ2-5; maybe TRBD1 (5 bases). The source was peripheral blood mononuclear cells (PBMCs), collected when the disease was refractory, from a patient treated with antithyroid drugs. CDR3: CASSLTEFQETQYF. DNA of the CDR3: TGTGCCAGCAGTTTGACAGAGTTCCAAGAGACCCAGTACTTC.